This T cell receptor beta chain stems from a study of OX40 agonist ivuxolimab in advanced cancers. Study-level background: Patients received the agonistic anti-OX40 (CD134) antibody ivuxolimab. Study observations and caveats: Circulating CD4+ and CD8+ T cells showed clonal expansion by week 6 at 0.1 to 3.0 mg/kg.

The CDR3 runs 15 residues. The germline CDR1 and CDR2 sequences are MDHEN and SYDVKM. Losses at the gene ends were 5 bases for V and 1 base for J; bases not matched to a gene: 6. This clone was observed once. Antigen specificity is unknown. Sequenced by immunoSEQ multiplex PCR; TCRdb stores in-frame clones only, minus some. The table has 55,000 to 75,000 clones, around 93% seen once. This chain uses TRBV28 with TRBJ2-3; 7 bases are shared with TRBD2. This TCR derives from an adult with an advanced solid tumor such as melanoma, head and neck, liver or kidney cancer. This specimen consisted of CD4+ or CD8+ T cells sorted from blood, obtained in a trial of the OX40 agonist ivuxolimab. CDR3 residues: CASSPREIRTDTQYF. In nucleotides, the CDR3 is TGTGCCAGCAGTCCGCGGGAGATTCGCACAGATACGCAGTATTTT.